This TCR beta chain was profiled in a study of T cells after yellow fever vaccination. V shed 3 bases, J shed 5 bases, and the junction held 9 bases outside the gene matches. CDR1 and CDR2 (germline): SGHAT, FQNNGV. CDR3 length equals 16 residues. TCRdb re-called the 5' RACE reads with MiXCR, one entry per CDR3 protein. Of about 73,000 distinct CDR3 sequences detected, 7.5% to 9% appear once; the ten largest clones hold roughly two fifths. The material sequenced was CD8+ T cells sorted from PBMCs, taken on the day of the yellow fever booster vaccination. This clonotype was sampled from a man aged 30 to 45 who received the YFV17D yellow fever vaccine. This rearrangement joins TRBV11-2 to TRBJ1-4, with 7 bases that match TRBD1. CDR3 DNA sequence: TGTGCCAGCAGCTTCGGACAGGATGTTCTAAATGAAAAACTGTTTTTT. It specifies CASSFGQDVLNEKLFF.